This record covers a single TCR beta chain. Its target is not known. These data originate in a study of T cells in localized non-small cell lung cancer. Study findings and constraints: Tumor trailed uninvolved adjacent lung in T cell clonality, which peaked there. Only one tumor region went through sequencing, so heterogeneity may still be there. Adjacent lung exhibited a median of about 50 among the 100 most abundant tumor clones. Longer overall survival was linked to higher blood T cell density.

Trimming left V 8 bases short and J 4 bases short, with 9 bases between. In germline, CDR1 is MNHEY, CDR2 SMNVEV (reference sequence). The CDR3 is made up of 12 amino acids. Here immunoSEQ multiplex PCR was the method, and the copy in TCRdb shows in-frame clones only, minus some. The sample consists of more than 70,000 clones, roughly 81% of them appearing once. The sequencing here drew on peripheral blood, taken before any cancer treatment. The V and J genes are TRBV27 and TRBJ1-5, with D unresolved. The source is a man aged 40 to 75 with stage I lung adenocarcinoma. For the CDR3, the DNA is TGTGCCAGCGCCTCGATGAATCAGCCCCAGCATTTT. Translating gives CASASMNQPQHF.